Below are 7 T cell receptor beta chains sequenced from a single sample in a study of blood T cell repertoires in COVID-19. Assay used: immunoSEQ multiplex PCR; TCRdb lists only in-frame clones, some missing. This table has about 97,000 clones, about 90% appearing once. The sample consisted of peripheral blood. Receptors were obtained from a man in his fifties with acute or convalescent COVID-19.

V is TRBV18 and J is TRBJ2-5, with 7 bases lining up with TRBD1. The CDR3 spans 14 residues. V shed 6 bases, J shed 1 base, and the junction held 5 bases outside the gene matches. Germline V gene lookup returns CDR1 KGHSH and CDR2 LQKENI. The CDR3 sequence is CASSPGTAQETQYF. The CDR3 DNA reads TGTGCCAGCTCCCCCGGGACAGCCCAAGAGACCCAGTACTTC.

Concerning this clone itself: Germline is not matched at one junction end, which may reflect a read error. The gene calls are TRBV4-3 and TRBJ1-6; D uncertain. The CDR3 is 16 residues long. CDR1 and CDR2 from the germline V gene are LGHNA and YSLEER. Written as DNA, the CDR3 is TGCGCCAGCAGCCAAGATTCCCCCTCCGATAATTCACCCCTCCACTTT. Residues: CASSQDSPSDNSPLHF.

The chain recombines TRBV6-5 with TRBJ1-5; TRBD1 might be the D (6 bases). This CDR3 has 12 residues. The germline V and J ends were trimmed by 6 bases and 10 bases, with 13 bases remaining between them. Germline-derived CDR1 and CDR2 are MNHEY and SVGAGI. Written as DNA, the CDR3 is TGTGCCAGCAGGGACAGCGCAGGTCCCCAGCATTTT. It encodes CASRDSAGPQHF.

V gene TRBV2 combines with J gene TRBJ1-5; D not certain. CDR3 length: 15 residues. Germline V lookup: CDR1 SNHLY, CDR2 FYNNEI. V lost 6 bases and J lost 1, with 13 bases in between. The CDR3 protein is CASSGGGLSNQPQHF. The DNA for the CDR3 is TGTGCCAGCAGCGGTGGAGGGTTAAGCAATCAGCCCCAGCATTTT.

The CDR3, as DNA: TGTGCCAGCAGTGAAGCGAGGACAGGGGGCCTCGAGACCCAGTACTTC. Protein product: CASSEARTGGLETQYF. This chain uses TRBV2 with TRBJ2-5; TRBD1 matches 11 bases. V lost 0 bases, J lost 5 bases, and 5 bases stayed unmatched. The CDR3 totals 16 residues. Per germline, CDR1 SNHLY and CDR2 FYNNEI. The full variable domain, completed using reference TRBV2 and TRBJ2-5, is EPEVTQTPSHQVTQMGQEVILRCVPISNHLYFYWYRQILGQKVEFLVSFYNNEISEKSEIFDDQFSVERPDGSNFTLKIRSTKLEDSAMYFCASSEARTGGLETQYFGPGTRLLVL.

This chain connects TRBV11-1 to TRBJ1-1; the D is unclear. There are 11 residues in the CDR3. Germline V gene lookup returns CDR1 SGHAT and CDR2 FQDESV (reference sequence). V was shortened by 8 bases and J by 6 bases, with 10 bases between the two germline ends. The CDR3 is CASGSGPEAFF. The DNA of the CDR3 is TGTGCCAGCGGTAGCGGGCCTGAAGCTTTCTTT.

This chain links TRBV6-2 or TRBV6-3 with TRBJ1-2; D gene unclear. The CDR3 length is 17 residues. Germline V gives CDR1 MNHEY, CDR2 SVGEGT. V was cut by 0 bases and J by 1 base, with 15 bases left in between. The DNA of the CDR3 is TGTGCCAGCAGTTACTCGATTAGAGCCTCCTATAACTATGGCTACACCTTC. This sequence encodes CASSYSIRASYNYGYTF.